A single sample gave rise to the 28 T cell receptor beta chains below, sequenced in a study of response to subunit inactivated influenza vaccine. In TCRdb, the RT-PCR reads were re-called with MiXCR into one record per CDR3 protein. The sample lists over 750,000 distinct CDR3 sequences, about 20% occurring once. The sequences come from PBMCs from blood, collected about 5 days after vaccination. Receptors were obtained from a man aged 50 to 59 who received an inactivated influenza vaccine.

J is TRBJ2-2 and V is TRBV11-1, with D possibly being TRBD2 (6 bases). Deletions cut 3 bases from V and 4 bases from J, with 18 bases between. CDR1 and CDR2 from the germline V gene are SGHAT and FQDESV (reference sequence). The CDR3 is 17 residues long. The CDR3 DNA reads TGTGCCAGCAGCTTGTCCGGCTCCACAGCGGGCACCGGGGAGCTGTTTTTT. Its translation: CASSLSGSTAGTGELFF.

The chain recombines TRBV6-1 with TRBJ1-3; D might be TRBD1 (5 bases). The length of the CDR3 is 13 residues. Trimming cost V 8 bases and J 7 bases, with 15 bases left between them. Germline loops: CDR1 MNHNS, CDR2 SASEGT. CDR3 in amino acids: CASSGQEGNTIYF. CDR3 DNA: TGTGCCAGCTCGGGGCAGGAAGGGAACACCATATATTTT.

The CDR3 DNA reads TGTGCCACCAGCAGAGACGTGAGGCGGGAGACCCAGTACTTC. It specifies CATSRDVRRETQYF. The chain is built from TRBV15 and TRBJ2-5; D remains ambiguous. Between the trimmed V and J ends, which lost 0 bases and 5 bases, there was a span of 10 bases. Germline values: CDR1 LNHNV, CDR2 YYDKDF (reference sequence). The CDR3 length is 14 residues.

This clonotype has only a few counts. As DNA, the CDR3 is TGTGCCAGCAGCCCCCCGCGGGTGGGACAGGGTAGCACAGATACGCAGTATTTT. Translation: CASSPPRVGQGSTDTQYF. This chain uses TRBV11-2 with TRBJ2-3; 9 positions agree with TRBD1. Trimming removed 5 bases from V and 0 bases from J; junction bases left unmatched: 12. The CDR3 is 18 amino acids. CDR1 is SGHAT, CDR2 FQNNGV, per germline. Supplemented by reference TRBV11-2 and TRBJ2-3, the full variable domain reads EAGVAQSPRYKIIEKRQSVAFWCNPISGHATLYWYQQILGQGPKLLIQFQNNGVVDDSQLPKDRFSAERLKGVDSTLKIQPAKLEDSAVYLCASSPPRVGQGSTDTQYFGPGTRLTVL.

This chain joins TRBV28 and TRBJ1-4, with D uncertain. This CDR3 is built from 13 residues. With 7 bases removed from V and 8 bases from J, the gap between germline ends came to 14 bases. Germline CDR1 is MDHEN and CDR2 is SYDVKM. For the CDR3, the DNA is TGTGCCAGCACCTCGGGAGGGCTGGAAAAACTGTTTTTT. This sequence encodes CASTSGGLEKLFF.

The chain carries TRBV19 and TRBJ1-2; the D is unclear. This CDR3 region has 13 residues. Germline CDR1 LNHDA, CDR2 SQIVND (reference sequence). Trimming pared 3 bases from V and 8 bases from J, leaving 13 bases between. CDR3 in DNA: TGTGCCAGTAGTATCGCCATTGCGGGAGGCTACACCTTC. The encoded protein is CASSIAIAGGYTF.

The chain combines TRBV6-1 with TRBJ2-3; D tentatively reads TRBD1 or TRBD2 (5 bases each). The germline V and J ends were trimmed by 4 bases and 1 base, with 15 bases remaining between them. This CDR3 is 16 amino acids long. The germline V gene encodes CDR1 MNHNS and CDR2 SASEGT. The chain's CDR3 is CASSVSPGRGTDTQYF. The DNA of the CDR3 is TGTGCCAGCAGTGTATCGCCGGGACGAGGCACAGATACGCAGTATTTT.

The rearrangement uses TRBV4-3 and TRBJ2-2, with 7 bases matching TRBD1. V dropped 4 bases and J dropped 6; count of bases not matched to a gene: 5. Germline V CDR1 and CDR2: LGHNA, YSLEER. The CDR3 runs to 14 residues. The CDR3 region is CASSPETGPGELFF. In DNA, the CDR3 is TGCGCCAGCAGCCCAGAGACAGGGCCCGGGGAGCTGTTTTTT.

The rearrangement joins TRBV5-1 to TRBJ2-7; D remains ambiguous. This CDR3 has 13 amino acids. The germline V and J ends were trimmed by 2 bases and 3 bases, with 9 bases remaining between them. Germline CDR1 reads SGHRS; CDR2 reads YFSETQ. CDR3 in DNA: TGCGCCAGCAGCTTTGGACCATTCTACGAGCAGTACTTC. Translation: CASSFGPFYEQYF.

The V gene is TRBV4-2, the J gene TRBJ1-6, with D possibly being TRBD1 (5 bases). CDR3 length: 14 amino acids. Germline V lookup: CDR1 LGHNA, CDR2 YNFKEQ. Trimming removed 0 bases from V and 16 bases from J, with 16 bases in between. CDR3 nucleotide sequence: TGTGCCAGCAGCCAAGACAGGGACCGGTCGGCTCTCCACTTT. This encodes CASSQDRDRSALHF.

This clonotype was counted only a few times. The chain links TRBV20-1 to TRBJ1-1; D call uncertain. Germline-derived CDR1 and CDR2 are DFQATT and SNEGSKA (reference sequence). There are 12 residues in the CDR3. The V gene lost 4 bases and the J gene lost 5 bases, with 11 bases spanning the gap. For the CDR3, the DNA is TGCAGTGCTATGGTCCCGGGGACTGAAGCTTTCTTT. Its translation is CSAMVPGTEAFF.

This chain uses TRBV7-3 with TRBJ2-2; D unclear. CDR3 length: 22 residues. Germline lookup yields CDR1 SGHTA and CDR2 FQGTGA. Trimming removed 1 base at V and 0 bases at J, with 27 bases between. CDR3 in amino acids: CASSLNFLLPVLRTTNTGELFF. The CDR3 bases are TGTGCCAGCAGCTTAAACTTCCTATTGCCTGTCCTTCGTACCACGAACACCGGGGAGCTGTTTTTT.

The chain carries TRBV12-3 or TRBV12-4 and TRBJ1-1; D ambiguous. Between the trimmed V and J ends, which lost 0 bases and 4 bases, there was a span of 6 bases. The CDR3 runs to 13 residues. In nucleotides, the CDR3 is TGTGCCAGCAGTTTAGCGGGCTTCACTGAAGCTTTCTTT. Its translation: CASSLAGFTEAFF.

The sample holds a few counts of this clonotype. The chain employs TRBV12-3 or TRBV12-4 and TRBJ2-7; D not certain. Between the trimmed V and J ends, which lost 1 base and 5 bases, there was a span of 12 bases. The CDR3 has 14 amino acids. The chain's CDR3 is CASSLGPHNHEQYF. For the CDR3, the DNA is TGTGCCAGCAGTTTAGGACCCCACAACCACGAGCAGTACTTC.

This clonotype was counted between two and nine times. The chain employs TRBV4-1 and TRBJ2-6; TRBD2 might be the D (6 bases). The CDR3 is made up of 16 amino acids. V lost 4 bases to trimming and J lost 0 bases, with 10 bases between them. Germline CDR1 reads MGHRA; CDR2 reads YSYEKL. The CDR3 here is CASSPEGDSGANVLTF. CDR3 coding DNA: TGCGCCAGCAGCCCGGAGGGAGACTCTGGGGCCAACGTCCTGACTTTC.

The chain recombines TRBV10-3 with TRBJ2-7; 13 positions agree with TRBD2. With V trimmed by 2 bases and J by 0 bases, 10 bases remained unmatched. The CDR3 covers 19 residues. The germline gives CDR1 ENHRY, CDR2 SYGVKD. The CDR3 protein is CAISEALAGGPSPSYEQYF. CDR3 DNA sequence: TGTGCCATCAGTGAGGCACTAGCGGGAGGGCCTTCTCCCTCCTACGAGCAGTACTTC.

The chain is built from TRBV2 and TRBJ2-7; D not certain. With 5 bases removed from V and 3 bases from J, the gap between germline ends came to 8 bases. Germline V gene sequence: CDR1 SNHLY, CDR2 FYNNEI. The CDR3 loop spans 12 amino acids. For the CDR3, the DNA is TGTGCCAGCAGTACTTACGGCTACGAGCAGTACTTC. Protein: CASSTYGYEQYF. The full variable domain, in which reference TRBV2 and TRBJ2-7 provide the parts outside the CDR3, is EPEVTQTPSHQVTQMGQEVILRCVPISNHLYFYWYRQILGQKVEFLVSFYNNEISEKSEIFDDQFSVERPDGSNFTLKIRSTKLEDSAMYFCASSTYGYEQYFGPGTRLTVT.

V gene TRBV28 combines with J gene TRBJ2-1; D possibly corresponds to TRBD2 (5 bases). The V end was cut by 5 bases, the J end by 9 bases, with 11 bases between. Per the germline V gene, CDR1 is MDHEN and CDR2 is SYDVKM. This CDR3 is built from 12 residues. The CDR3 spells CASSRTYGEQFF. As DNA, the CDR3 is TGTGCCAGCAGTCGGACTTATGGTGAGCAGTTCTTC.

The sample holds many counts of this clonotype. The rearrangement uses TRBV12-3 or TRBV12-4 and TRBJ1-1, with D hard to call. V was cut by 6 bases and J by 0 bases, with 2 bases left in between. This CDR3 contains 11 residues. The CDR3 here is CASRVNTEAFF. CDR3 coding DNA: TGTGCCAGCAGAGTGAACACTGAAGCTTTCTTT.

The rearrangement joins TRBV20-1 to TRBJ2-5, with D maybe TRBD2 (6 bases). Trimming took off 6 bases at V and 5 bases at J, with 13 bases between the two ends. Germline V gives CDR1 DFQATT, CDR2 SNEGSKA (reference sequence). The CDR3 loop spans 12 amino acids. CDR3 coding DNA: TGCAGTGCAGACGTAGCGGTGGAGACCCAGTACTTC. Protein sequence: CSADVAVETQYF.

The chain has TRBV4-1 and TRBJ2-7; D could derive from TRBD1 or TRBD2 (5 bases each). V was trimmed by 5 bases and J by 1 base, leaving 15 bases between them. Germline CDR1 and CDR2: MGHRA and YSYEKL. The CDR3 sequence is 15 residues long. The CDR3, as DNA: TGCGCCAGCAGCAGCGGAACAGGCAGATCCTACGAGCAGTACTTC. This codes for CASSSGTGRSYEQYF.

The chain carries TRBV13 and TRBJ1-2, with unresolved D. Germline V CDR1 and CDR2: PRHDT, FYEKMQ (reference sequence). V dropped 2 bases and J dropped 3 bases, with 16 bases sitting between them. The CDR3 has 16 amino acids. CDR3 sequence (DNA): TGTGCCAGCAGCTTATTTGGCCAAGAAATGTACTATGGCTACACCTTC. Its protein is CASSLFGQEMYYGYTF.

The V call is TRBV20-1, the J call TRBJ2-1; D is possibly TRBD2 (5 bases). Trimming stripped 2 bases from V and 9 bases from J, with 11 bases between. Looked up from germline, CDR1 is DFQATT and CDR2 is SNEGSKA (reference sequence). This CDR3 has 12 residues. CDR3 region: CSARPLVTEQFF. CDR3 sequence (DNA): TGCAGTGCTAGACCACTAGTTACTGAGCAGTTCTTC.

The V call is TRBV5-1, the J call TRBJ2-1; a weak D match, TRBD2 (7 bases). Trimming took 4 bases from V and 3 from J, leaving 14 bases between them. Germline CDR1 is SGHRS and CDR2 is YFSETQ. The CDR3 extends over 15 amino acids. CDR3 bases: TGCGCCAGCAGCAGAACAGGGAGGGTCTACAATGAGCAGTTCTTC. Translating it yields CASSRTGRVYNEQFF.

This clonotype was seen a handful of times. V gene TRBV4-2 combines with J gene TRBJ2-7; no definite D call. This CDR3 is 14 amino acids long. V lost 1 base, J lost 3 bases, and 10 bases lay in between. In germline, CDR1 is LGHNA, CDR2 YNFKEQ. The CDR3 protein is CASSQALGYYEQYF. The DNA of the CDR3 is TGTGCCAGCAGCCAAGCACTTGGCTACTACGAGCAGTACTTC.

This clonotype came up a few times. The rearrangement links TRBV5-1 to TRBJ2-1, with 10 bases fitting TRBD1. The germline V gene encodes CDR1 SGHRS and CDR2 YFSETQ. Trimming at V came to 4 bases and at J to 6 bases, leaving 7 bases not matched to a gene. CDR3 length: 15 amino acids. As DNA, the CDR3 is TGCGCCAGCAGCAAGGGACAGGGGCTAATCAATGAGCAGTTCTTC. Translating gives CASSKGQGLINEQFF.

The sample holds a few counts of this clonotype. The chain has TRBV5-6 and TRBJ1-1, with D tentatively TRBD1 (6 bases). The germline V gene has CDR1 SGHDT and CDR2 YYEEEE. The CDR3 spans 12 residues. Trimming took 6 bases from V and 11 from J, leaving 17 bases between them. The CDR3 loop is CASTFRAGEAFF. The CDR3 region has the DNA TGTGCCAGCACCTTTCGAGCAGGGGAGGCTTTCTTT.

This chain joins TRBV6-1 and TRBJ2-3, with 7 bases matching TRBD1. Trimming at V came to 5 bases and at J to 2 bases, leaving 7 bases not matched to a gene. The germline CDR1 and CDR2 sequences are MNHNS and SASEGT. This CDR3 has 15 amino acids. CDR3 in DNA: TGTGCCAGCAGTCCGGGACAGCACCACACAGATACGCAGTATTTT. Protein product: CASSPGQHHTDTQYF.